This entry is about one TCR beta chain. Antigen: not known. Documented time point: sample taken at primary tumor resection. Sequencing was performed on whole RNA extracted from tumor and nontumor lung tissue, or from frozen PBMC, and the material was left unsorted. A total of under 80 untreated early-stage non-small cell lung cancer patients served as donors. Germline-derived CDR1 and CDR2 are SGHDN and FVKESK. The CDR3 has 16 amino acids. The ends lost 1 base at V and 1 base at J; junction bases unmatched: 2. The sample comes from a study of spatial heterogeneity in lung cancer. Study at large: Sequencing consistently turned up more beta-chain sequences than alpha-chain sequences. The study's findings and limits: More often at tumor resection than at routine follow-up, ubiquitous expanded tumor TCRs were detected in the blood.

Every individual TCR cDNA molecule carried its own unique molecular identifier, which allowed correction of PCR and sequencing errors. TCRdb re-analysed the 5' RACE reads in MiXCR, keeping a single row per CDR3 protein. The repertoire consists of tens of thousands of distinct CDR3 sequences, with roughly 12% occurring once and the leading ten covering around 4.6%. This sequence was found in a male donor with early-stage non-small cell lung cancer. The sample was PBMCs, taken at surgery. V usage is TRBV14 and J usage is TRBJ2-2, with TRBD2 identical over 8 bases. CDR3 in amino acids: CASSQVSGRNTGELFF. The CDR3 nucleotides are TGTGCCAGCAGCCAAGTCAGCGGGAGGAACACCGGGGAGCTGTTTTTT.